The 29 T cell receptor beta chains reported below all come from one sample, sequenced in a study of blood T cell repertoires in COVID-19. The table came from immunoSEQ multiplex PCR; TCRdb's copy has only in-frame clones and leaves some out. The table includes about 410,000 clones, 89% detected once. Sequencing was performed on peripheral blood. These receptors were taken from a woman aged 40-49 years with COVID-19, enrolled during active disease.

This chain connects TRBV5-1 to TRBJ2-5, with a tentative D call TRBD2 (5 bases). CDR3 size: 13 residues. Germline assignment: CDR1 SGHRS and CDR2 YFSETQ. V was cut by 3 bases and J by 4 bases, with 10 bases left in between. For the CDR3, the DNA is TGCGCCAGCAGCTCTACTAGTTCAGAGACCCAGTACTTC. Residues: CASSSTSSETQYF.

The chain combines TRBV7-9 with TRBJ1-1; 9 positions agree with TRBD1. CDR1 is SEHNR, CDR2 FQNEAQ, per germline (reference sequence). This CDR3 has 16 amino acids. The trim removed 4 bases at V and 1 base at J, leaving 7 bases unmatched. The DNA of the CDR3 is TGTGCCAGCAGCTCTTCTACAGGGGGCGCGAACACTGAAGCTTTCTTT. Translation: CASSSSTGGANTEAFF.

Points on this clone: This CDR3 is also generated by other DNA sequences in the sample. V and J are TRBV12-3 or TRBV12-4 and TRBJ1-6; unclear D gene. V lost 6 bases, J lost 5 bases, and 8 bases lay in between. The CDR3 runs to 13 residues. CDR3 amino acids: CASSLRDNSPLHF. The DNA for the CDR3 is TGTGCCAGCAGCCTACGGGATAATTCACCCCTCCACTTT.

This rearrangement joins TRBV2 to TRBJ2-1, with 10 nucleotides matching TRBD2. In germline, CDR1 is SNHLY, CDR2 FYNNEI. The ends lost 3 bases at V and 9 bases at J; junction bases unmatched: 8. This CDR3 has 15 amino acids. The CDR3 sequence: CASSESLAGRIEQFF. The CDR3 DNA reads TGTGCCAGCAGTGAGTCACTAGCGGGAAGGATTGAGCAGTTCTTC.

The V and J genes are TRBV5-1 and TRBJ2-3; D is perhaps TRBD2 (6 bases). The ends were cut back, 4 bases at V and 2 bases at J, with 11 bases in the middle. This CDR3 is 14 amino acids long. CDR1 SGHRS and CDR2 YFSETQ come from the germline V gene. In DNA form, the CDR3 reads TGCGCCAGCAGCGGCGGGGTCCCCACAGATACGCAGTATTTT. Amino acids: CASSGGVPTDTQYF. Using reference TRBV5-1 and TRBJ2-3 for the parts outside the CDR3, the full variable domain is KAGVTQTPRYLIKTRGQQVTLSCSPISGHRSVSWYQQTPGQGLQFLFEYFSETQRNKGNFPGRFSGRQFSNSRSEMNVSTLELGDSALYLCASSGGVPTDTQYFGPGTRLTVL.

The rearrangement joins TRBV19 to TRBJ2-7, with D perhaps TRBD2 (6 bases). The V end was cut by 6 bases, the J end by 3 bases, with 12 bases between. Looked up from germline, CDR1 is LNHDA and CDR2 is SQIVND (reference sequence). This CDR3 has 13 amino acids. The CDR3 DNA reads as TGTGCCAGTAGCGCCGGAGGGATCTACGAGCAGTACTTC. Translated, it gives CASSAGGIYEQYF.

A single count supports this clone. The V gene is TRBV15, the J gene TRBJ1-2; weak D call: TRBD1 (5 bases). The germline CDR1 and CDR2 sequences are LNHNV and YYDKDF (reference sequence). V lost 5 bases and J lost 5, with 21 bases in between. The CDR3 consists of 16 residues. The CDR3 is CATSPQMGQALYGYTF. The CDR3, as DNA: TGTGCCACCAGCCCCCAGATGGGGCAGGCATTATATGGCTACACCTTC.

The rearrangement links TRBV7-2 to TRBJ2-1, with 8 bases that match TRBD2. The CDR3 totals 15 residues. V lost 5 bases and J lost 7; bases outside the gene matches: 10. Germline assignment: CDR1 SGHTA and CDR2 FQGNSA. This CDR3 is CASSAGASGLNEQFF. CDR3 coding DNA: TGTGCCAGCAGCGCCGGGGCTAGCGGGCTAAATGAGCAGTTCTTC.

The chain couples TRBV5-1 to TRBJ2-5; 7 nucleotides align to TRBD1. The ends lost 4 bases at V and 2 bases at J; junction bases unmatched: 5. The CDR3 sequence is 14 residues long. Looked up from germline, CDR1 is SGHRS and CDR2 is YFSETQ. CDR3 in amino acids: CASSPDRVQETQYF. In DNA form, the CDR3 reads TGCGCCAGCAGCCCCGACAGGGTACAAGAGACCCAGTACTTC.

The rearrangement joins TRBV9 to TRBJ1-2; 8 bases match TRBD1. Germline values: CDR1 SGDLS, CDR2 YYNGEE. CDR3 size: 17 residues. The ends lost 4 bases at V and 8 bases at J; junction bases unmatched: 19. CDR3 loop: CASSPRWAGGSLAGYTF. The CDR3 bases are TGTGCCAGCAGCCCTCGGTGGGCAGGGGGCAGTTTGGCGGGCTACACCTTC.

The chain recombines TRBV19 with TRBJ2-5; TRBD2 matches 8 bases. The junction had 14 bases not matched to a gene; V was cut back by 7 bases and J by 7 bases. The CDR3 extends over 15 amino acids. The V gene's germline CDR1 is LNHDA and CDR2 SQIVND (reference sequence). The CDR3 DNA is TGTGCCAGTAATCCGGGACTAGGGGGAGTGGGGACCCAGTACTTC. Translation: CASNPGLGGVGTQYF.

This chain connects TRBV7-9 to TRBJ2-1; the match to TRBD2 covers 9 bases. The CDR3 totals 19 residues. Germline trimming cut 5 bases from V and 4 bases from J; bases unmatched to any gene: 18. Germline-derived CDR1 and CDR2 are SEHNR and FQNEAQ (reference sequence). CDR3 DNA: TGTGCCAGCAGCCCCCCGGGCGGGGGGGCTGAACGGGGATACAATGAGCAGTTCTTC. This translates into CASSPPGGGAERGYNEQFF.

Here the CDR3 DNA reads TGTGCCAGCAGTTTGACCGACAAAGTCCCCCTCGGCTACACCTTC. It translates to CASSLTDKVPLGYTF. V and J are TRBV28 and TRBJ1-2, with D unclear. Trimming shortened V by 3 bases and J by 8 bases, and 19 bases separated the two germline ends. CDR1 and CDR2 from the germline V gene are MDHEN and SYDVKM. The CDR3 contains 15 residues.

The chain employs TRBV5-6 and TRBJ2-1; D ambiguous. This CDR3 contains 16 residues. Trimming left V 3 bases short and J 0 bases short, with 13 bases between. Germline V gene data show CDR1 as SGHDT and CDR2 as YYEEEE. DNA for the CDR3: TGTGCCAGCAGCTCCGTCACGGGTAACTCCTACAATGAGCAGTTCTTC. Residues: CASSSVTGNSYNEQFF. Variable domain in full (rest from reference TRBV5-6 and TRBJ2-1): DAGVTQSPTHLIKTRGQQVTLRCSPKSGHDTVSWYQQALGQGPQFIFQYYEEEERQRGNFPDRFSGHQFPNYSSELNVNALLLGDSALYLCASSSVTGNSYNEQFFGPGTRLTVL.

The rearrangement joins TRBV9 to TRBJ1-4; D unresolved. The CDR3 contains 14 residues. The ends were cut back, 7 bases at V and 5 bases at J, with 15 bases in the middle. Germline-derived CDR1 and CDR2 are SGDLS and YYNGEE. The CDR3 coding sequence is TGTGCCAGCGGAGGATTAGGGATAAATGAAAAACTGTTTTTT. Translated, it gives CASGGLGINEKLFF.

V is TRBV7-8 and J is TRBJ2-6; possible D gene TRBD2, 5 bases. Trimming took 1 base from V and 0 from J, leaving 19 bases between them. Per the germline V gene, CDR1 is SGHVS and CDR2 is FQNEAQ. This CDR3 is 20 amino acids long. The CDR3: CASSLDRGFKPNSGANVLTF. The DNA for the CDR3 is TGTGCCAGCAGCTTAGATCGGGGATTCAAACCAAACTCTGGGGCCAACGTCCTGACTTTC.

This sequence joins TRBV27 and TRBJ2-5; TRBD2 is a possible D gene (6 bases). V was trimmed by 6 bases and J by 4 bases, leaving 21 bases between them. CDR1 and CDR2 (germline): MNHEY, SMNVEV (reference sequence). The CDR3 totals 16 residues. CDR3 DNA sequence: TGTGCCAGCAGCTCAGTGGGTGGCGGGATTTTAGAGACCCAGTACTTC. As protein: CASSSVGGGILETQYF.

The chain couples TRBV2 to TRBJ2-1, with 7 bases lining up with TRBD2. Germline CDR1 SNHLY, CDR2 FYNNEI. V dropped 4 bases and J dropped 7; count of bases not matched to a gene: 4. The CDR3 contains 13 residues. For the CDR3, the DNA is TGTGCCAGCAGTGCCCTGGGGGGGAATGAGCAGTTCTTC. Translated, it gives CASSALGGNEQFF. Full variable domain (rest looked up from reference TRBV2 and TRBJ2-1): EPEVTQTPSHQVTQMGQEVILRCVPISNHLYFYWYRQILGQKVEFLVSFYNNEISEKSEIFDDQFSVERPDGSNFTLKIRSTKLEDSAMYFCASSALGGNEQFFGPGTRLTVL.

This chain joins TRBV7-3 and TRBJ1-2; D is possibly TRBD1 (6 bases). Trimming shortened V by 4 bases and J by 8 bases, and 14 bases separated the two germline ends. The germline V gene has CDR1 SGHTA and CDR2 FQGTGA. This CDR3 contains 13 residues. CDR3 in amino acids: CASSSDRSVGYTF. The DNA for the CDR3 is TGTGCCAGCAGCTCTGACAGGTCGGTCGGCTACACCTTC.

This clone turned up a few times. The CDR3 nucleotides are TGTGCCAGCAGTGATCCCGCGGTGGGACACTTATCGTCTAACTATGGCTACACCTTC. Translated, it gives CASSDPAVGHLSSNYGYTF. This rearrangement joins TRBV2 to TRBJ1-2, with D perhaps TRBD1 (6 bases). The germline CDR1 and CDR2 sequences are SNHLY and FYNNEI. V shed 3 bases and J shed 0 bases, with 23 bases lying between them. This CDR3 has 19 residues.

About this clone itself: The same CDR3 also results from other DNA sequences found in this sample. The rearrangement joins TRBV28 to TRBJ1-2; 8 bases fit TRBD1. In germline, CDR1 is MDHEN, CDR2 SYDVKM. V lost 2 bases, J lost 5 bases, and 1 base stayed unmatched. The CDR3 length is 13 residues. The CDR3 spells CASSLGTGYGYTF. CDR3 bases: TGTGCCAGCAGTTTAGGGACAGGTTATGGCTACACCTTC.

The CDR3: CASSFHRGDKTEKLFF. CDR3 sequence (DNA): TGTGCCAGCAGCTTCCACCGGGGGGATAAAACTGAAAAACTGTTTTTT. V and J are TRBV11-2 and TRBJ1-4; D possibly corresponds to TRBD1 (5 bases). The CDR3 runs 16 residues. Trimming left V 3 bases short and J 7 bases short, with 18 bases between. Looked up from germline, CDR1 is SGHAT and CDR2 is FQNNGV.

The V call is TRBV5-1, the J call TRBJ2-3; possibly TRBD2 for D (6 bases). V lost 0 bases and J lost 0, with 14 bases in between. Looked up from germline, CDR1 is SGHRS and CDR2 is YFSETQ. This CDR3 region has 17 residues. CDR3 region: CASSLVRAGRSTDTQYF. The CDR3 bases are TGCGCCAGCAGCTTGGTACGAGCAGGGAGGAGCACAGATACGCAGTATTTT.

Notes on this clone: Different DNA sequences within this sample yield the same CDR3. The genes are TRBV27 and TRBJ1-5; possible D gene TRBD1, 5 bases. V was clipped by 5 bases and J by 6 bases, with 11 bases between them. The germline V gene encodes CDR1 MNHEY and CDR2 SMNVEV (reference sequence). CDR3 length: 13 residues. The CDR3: CASSPPGGQPQHF. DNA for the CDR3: TGTGCCAGCAGTCCCCCGGGGGGTCAGCCCCAGCATTTT.

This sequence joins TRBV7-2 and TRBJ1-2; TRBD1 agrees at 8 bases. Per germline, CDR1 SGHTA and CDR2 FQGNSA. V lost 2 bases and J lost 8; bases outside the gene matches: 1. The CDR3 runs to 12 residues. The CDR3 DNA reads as TGTGCCAGCAGCTTACCAGGGGGCGGCTACACCTTC. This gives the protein CASSLPGGGYTF. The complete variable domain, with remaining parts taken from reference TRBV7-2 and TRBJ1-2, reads GAGVSQSPSNKVTEKGKDVELRCDPISGHTALYWYRQSLGQGLEFLIYFQGNSAPDKSGLPSDRFSAERTGGSVSTLTIQRTQQEDSAVYLCASSLPGGGYTFGSGTRLTVV.

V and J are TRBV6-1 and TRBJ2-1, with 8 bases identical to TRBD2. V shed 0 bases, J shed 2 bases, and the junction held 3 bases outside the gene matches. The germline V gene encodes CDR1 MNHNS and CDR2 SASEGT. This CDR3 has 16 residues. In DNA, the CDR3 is TGTGCCAGCAGTGAAGCTGGGCGGGGGGCCTACAATGAGCAGTTCTTC. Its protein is CASSEAGRGAYNEQFF.

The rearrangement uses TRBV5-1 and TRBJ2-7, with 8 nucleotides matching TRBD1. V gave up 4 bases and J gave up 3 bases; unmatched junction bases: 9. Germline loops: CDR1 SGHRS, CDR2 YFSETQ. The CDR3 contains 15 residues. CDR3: CASSEWTGTGYEQYF. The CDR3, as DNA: TGCGCCAGCAGCGAATGGACAGGGACGGGCTACGAGCAGTACTTC.

CDR3 coding DNA: TGTGCCAGCAGTTCCCGGACTCCTAGCAATCAGCCCCAGCATTTT. The encoded protein is CASSSRTPSNQPQHF. The V call is TRBV6-6, the J call TRBJ1-5; no firm D call. V lost 4 bases, J lost 0 bases, and 10 bases lay in between. The CDR3 covers 15 residues. Germline CDR1 reads MNHNY; CDR2 reads SVGAGI (reference sequence).

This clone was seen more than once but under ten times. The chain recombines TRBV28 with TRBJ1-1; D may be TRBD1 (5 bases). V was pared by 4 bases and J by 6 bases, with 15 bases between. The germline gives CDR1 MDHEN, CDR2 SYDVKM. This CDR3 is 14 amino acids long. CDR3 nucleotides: TGTGCCAGCAGTTCCTCTCTCTCCAGGGCTGAAGCTTTCTTT. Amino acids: CASSSSLSRAEAFF.